Listed below are T cell receptor beta chains from one sample, sequenced in a study of cytomegalovirus exposure and HLA in healthy donors. Sequencing was performed with immunoSEQ multiplex PCR; in TCRdb, only in-frame clones are kept and a portion is missing. The sample consists of almost 75,000 clones, 85% of them appearing once. Sequencing used PBMCs. The receptor set was obtained from a young man in good health and CMV-seronegative. CDR3s include the opening cysteine and the closing phenylalanine or tryptophan. A D gene is named only where the DNA matches it firmly. Expanded clones get a size class; other rows say once, few or many, or leave the size out.

clone size	V gene	J gene	D gene	CDR3 protein	CDR3 DNA
NA	TRBV29-1	TRBJ2-1	NA	CSVALGGSSYNEQFF	TGCAGCGTTGCTCTCGGAGGGAGCTCCTACAATGAGCAGTTCTTC
NA	TRBV5-1	TRBJ1-3	NA	CASSNKSSSGNTIYF	TGCGCCAGCAGCAATAAATCTAGCTCTGGAAACACCATATATTTT
NA	TRBV5-1	TRBJ2-5	NA	CASSLGPGEETQYF	TGCGCCAGCAGCTTGGGTCCAGGGGAAGAGACCCAGTACTTC
NA	TRBV7-7	TRBJ2-1	NA	CASSSIGGASYNEQFF	TGTGCCAGCAGCTCAATAGGGGGGGCCTCCTACAATGAGCAGTTCTTC
NA	TRBV27	TRBJ2-3	TRBD2	CASRRDYTDTQYF	TGTGCCAGCAGACGGGACTACACCGATACGCAGTATTTT
NA	TRBV14	TRBJ2-7	NA	CASSQGVWSGRGTSYEQYF	TGTGCCAGCAGCCAAGGGGTTTGGAGCGGGCGGGGTACCTCCTACGAGCAGTACTTC
NA	TRBV11-3	TRBJ2-5	TRBD1	CASSWGQGAETQYF	TGTGCCAGCAGCTGGGGACAGGGGGCAGAGACCCAGTACTTC
NA	TRBV2	TRBJ1-1	NA	CAGRALLNTEAFF	TGTGCCGGCAGAGCGCTGCTGAACACTGAAGCTTTCTTT
once	TRBV5-4	TRBJ2-1	NA	CASSRTQSSYNEQFF	TGTGCCAGCAGCCGGACTCAGAGCTCCTACAATGAGCAGTTCTTC
NA	TRBV30	TRBJ1-4	NA	CAWEQGVREKLFF	TGTGCCTGGGAACAGGGTGTGCGTGAAAAACTGTTTTTT
NA	TRBV7-8	TRBJ2-3	TRBD2	CASSETSGISTDTQYF	TGTGCCAGCAGCGAAACTAGCGGGATTTCGACAGATACGCAGTATTTT
once	TRBV5-1	TRBJ2-5	NA	CASSLVGDTVGTQYF	TGCGCCAGCAGCTTGGTTGGCGACACGGTGGGGACCCAGTACTTC
NA	TRBV7-9	TRBJ1-2	NA	CASSSDRPELDGYTF	TGTGCCAGCAGCTCAGACAGGCCGGAGTTAGATGGCTACACCTTC
NA	TRBV7-2	TRBJ1-3	TRBD1	CASSVGQTSGNTIYF	TGTGCCAGCAGTGTGGGACAGACCTCTGGAAACACCATATATTTT
NA	TRBV5-1	TRBJ2-1	TRBD2	CASSLVWGARTSSGSSYNEQFF	TGCGCCAGCAGCTTGGTGTGGGGCGCGAGGACTAGCAGCGGGAGCTCCTACAATGAGCAGTTCTTC
NA	TRBV11-3	TRBJ1-1	NA	CASSLGGDIGRAFF	TGTGCCAGCAGCTTAGGTGGGGATATCGGGAGAGCTTTCTTT
NA	TRBV4-1	TRBJ1-5	TRBD1	CASSQDSGGEPQHF	TGCGCCAGCAGCCAAGATTCAGGGGGCGAGCCCCAGCATTTT
once	TRBV1	TRBJ1-1	NA	CTSSHRTSEAFF	TGCACCAGCAGCCACCGGACAAGTGAAGCTTTCTTT